This T cell receptor beta chain was captured by sequencing in a study of blood T cells in healthy people across ages. Study outcomes and limitations: Unsorted PBMC input precluded a conclusive naive versus antigen-experienced comparison.

This CDR3 comprises 12 residues. Germline V gene lookup returns CDR1 SGHNT and CDR2 YENEEA. Between the trimmed V and J ends, which lost 6 bases and 4 bases, there was a span of 7 bases. With a J-beta primer mix and a sample-barcoded 5' primer, a second PCR ran about 7 to 12 cycles. CDR3-containing paired-end reads numbered at least 3 million in each sample. Each CDR3 protein gets one entry after TCRdb re-called the 5' RACE reads with MiXCR. Of around 940,000 distinct CDR3 sequences in the sample, roughly half were seen once. This clonotype turned up a few times. Its antigen is currently unknown. No fewer than 5.5 micrograms of total RNA were isolated from every sample.

The chain joins TRBV11-3 to TRBJ2-1; no clear D gene. Sequencing was performed on blood. This TCR was recovered from a woman between 55 and 75 years old in good health. This chain's CDR3 is CASSRIYNEQFF. The CDR3 DNA reads as TGTGCCAGCAGTCGAATATACAATGAGCAGTTCTTC. The whole variable domain, remainder taken from reference TRBV11-3 and TRBJ2-1, is EAGVVQSPRYKIIEKKQPVAFWCNPISGHNTLYWYLQNLGQGPELLIRYENEEAVDDSQLPKDRFSAERLKGVDSTLKIQPAELGDSAVYLCASSRIYNEQFFGPGTRLTVL.